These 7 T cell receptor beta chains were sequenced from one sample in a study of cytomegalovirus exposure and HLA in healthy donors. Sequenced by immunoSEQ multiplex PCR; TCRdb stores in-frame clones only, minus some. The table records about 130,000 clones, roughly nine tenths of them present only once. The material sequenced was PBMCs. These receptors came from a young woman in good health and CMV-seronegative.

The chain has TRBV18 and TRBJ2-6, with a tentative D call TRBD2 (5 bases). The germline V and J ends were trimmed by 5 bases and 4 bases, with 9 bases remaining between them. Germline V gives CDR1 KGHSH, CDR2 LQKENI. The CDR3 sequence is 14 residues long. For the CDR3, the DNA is TGTGCCAGCTCAGGACTTTTAGGGGCCAACGTCCTGACTTTC. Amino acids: CASSGLLGANVLTF.

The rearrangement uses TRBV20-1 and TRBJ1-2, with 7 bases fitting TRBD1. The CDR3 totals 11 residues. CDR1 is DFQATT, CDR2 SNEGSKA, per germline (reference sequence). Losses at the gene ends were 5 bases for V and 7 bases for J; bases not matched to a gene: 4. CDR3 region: CSAGGQFGYTF. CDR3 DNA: TGCAGTGCTGGGGGACAGTTTGGCTACACCTTC.

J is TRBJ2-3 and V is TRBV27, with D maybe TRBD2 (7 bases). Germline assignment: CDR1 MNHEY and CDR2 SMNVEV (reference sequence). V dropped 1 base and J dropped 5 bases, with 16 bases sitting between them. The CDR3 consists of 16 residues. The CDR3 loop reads CASSLWGGAEGDTQYF. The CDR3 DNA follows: TGTGCCAGCAGTTTATGGGGGGGGGCAGAAGGAGATACGCAGTATTTT.

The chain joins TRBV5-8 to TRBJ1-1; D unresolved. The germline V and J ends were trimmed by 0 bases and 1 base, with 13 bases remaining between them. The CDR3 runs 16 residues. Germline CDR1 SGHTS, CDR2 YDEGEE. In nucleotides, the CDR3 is TGTGCCAGCAGCTTGGGAGGGAGATCCCCGAACACTGAAGCTTTCTTT. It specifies CASSLGGRSPNTEAFF.

The CDR3 spells CASSFQLTGNYGYTF. The CDR3 DNA is TGTGCCAGCAGCTTTCAGCTGACAGGGAACTATGGCTACACCTTC. The chain couples TRBV5-6 to TRBJ1-2, with 7 bases identical to TRBD1. Germline CDR1 SGHDT, CDR2 YYEEEE. The CDR3 has 15 residues. J was trimmed by 2 bases and V by 2 bases; bases with no gene match: 6.

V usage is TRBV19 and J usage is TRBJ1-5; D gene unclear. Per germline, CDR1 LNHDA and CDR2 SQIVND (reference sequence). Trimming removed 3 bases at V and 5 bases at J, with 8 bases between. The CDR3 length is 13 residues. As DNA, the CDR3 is TGTGCCAGTAGTATGGCCTTTGATCAGCCCCAGCATTTT. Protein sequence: CASSMAFDQPQHF.

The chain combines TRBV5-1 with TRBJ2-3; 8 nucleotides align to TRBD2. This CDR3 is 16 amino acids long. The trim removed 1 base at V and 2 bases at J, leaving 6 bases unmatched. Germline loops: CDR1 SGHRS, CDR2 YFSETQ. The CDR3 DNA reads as TGCGCCAGCAGCTTGTTGGGCGGGGGGAACACAGATACGCAGTATTTT. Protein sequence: CASSLLGGGNTDTQYF.